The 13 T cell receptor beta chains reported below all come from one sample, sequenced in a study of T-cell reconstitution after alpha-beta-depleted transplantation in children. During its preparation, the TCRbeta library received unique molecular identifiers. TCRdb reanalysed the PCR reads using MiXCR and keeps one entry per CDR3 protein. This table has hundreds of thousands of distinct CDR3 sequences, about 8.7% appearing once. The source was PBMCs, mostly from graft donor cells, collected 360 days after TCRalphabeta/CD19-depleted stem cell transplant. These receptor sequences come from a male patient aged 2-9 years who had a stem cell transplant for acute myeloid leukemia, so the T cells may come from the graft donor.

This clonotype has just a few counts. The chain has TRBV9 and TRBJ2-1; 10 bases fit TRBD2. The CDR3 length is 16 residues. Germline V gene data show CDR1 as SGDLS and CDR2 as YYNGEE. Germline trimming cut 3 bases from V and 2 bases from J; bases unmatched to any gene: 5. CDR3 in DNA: TGTGCCAGCAGCGACACTAGCGGGGCTCCCTACAATGAGCAGTTCTTC. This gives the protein CASSDTSGAPYNEQFF.

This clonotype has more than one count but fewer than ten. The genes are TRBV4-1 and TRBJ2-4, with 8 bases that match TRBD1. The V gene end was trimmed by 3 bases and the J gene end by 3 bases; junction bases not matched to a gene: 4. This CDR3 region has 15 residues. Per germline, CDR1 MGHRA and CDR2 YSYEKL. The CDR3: CASSQTGQGKNIQYF. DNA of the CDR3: TGCGCCAGCAGCCAGACAGGACAGGGCAAAAACATTCAGTACTTC.

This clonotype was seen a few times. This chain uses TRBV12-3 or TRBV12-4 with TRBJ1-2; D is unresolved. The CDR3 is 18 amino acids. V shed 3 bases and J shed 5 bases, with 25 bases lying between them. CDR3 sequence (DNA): TGTGCCAGCAGTTTTTCGGCGGTCCTGTCTCCGGGGAGATATGGCTACACCTTC. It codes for CASSFSAVLSPGRYGYTF.

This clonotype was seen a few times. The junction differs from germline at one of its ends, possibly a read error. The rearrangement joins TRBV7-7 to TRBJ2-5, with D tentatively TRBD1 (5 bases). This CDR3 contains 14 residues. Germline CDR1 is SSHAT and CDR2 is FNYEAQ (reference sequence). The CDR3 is CASSQGRDQETQYF. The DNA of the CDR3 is TGTGCTAGCAGCCAGGGTAGGGACCAAGAGACCCAGTACTTC.

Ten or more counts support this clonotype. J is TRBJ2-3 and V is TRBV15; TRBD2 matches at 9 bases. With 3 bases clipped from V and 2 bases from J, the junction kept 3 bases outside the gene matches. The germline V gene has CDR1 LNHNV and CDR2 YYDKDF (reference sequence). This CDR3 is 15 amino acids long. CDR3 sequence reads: CATSRASGNTDTQYF. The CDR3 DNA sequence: TGTGCCACCAGCAGGGCTAGCGGGAACACAGATACGCAGTATTTT.

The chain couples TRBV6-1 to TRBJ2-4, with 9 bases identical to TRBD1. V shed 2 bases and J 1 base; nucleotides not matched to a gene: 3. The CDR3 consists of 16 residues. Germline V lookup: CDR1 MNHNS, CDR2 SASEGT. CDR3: CASSESGQGAKNIQYF. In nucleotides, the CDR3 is TGTGCCAGCAGTGAATCTGGACAGGGGGCCAAAAACATTCAGTACTTC.

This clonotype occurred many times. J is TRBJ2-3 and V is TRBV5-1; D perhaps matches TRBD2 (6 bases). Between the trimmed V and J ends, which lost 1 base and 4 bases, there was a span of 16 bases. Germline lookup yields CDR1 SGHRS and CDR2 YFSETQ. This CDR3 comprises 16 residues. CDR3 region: CASSLSASVKSDTQYF. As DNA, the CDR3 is TGCGCCAGCAGCTTGTCGGCTAGCGTAAAATCAGATACGCAGTATTTT.

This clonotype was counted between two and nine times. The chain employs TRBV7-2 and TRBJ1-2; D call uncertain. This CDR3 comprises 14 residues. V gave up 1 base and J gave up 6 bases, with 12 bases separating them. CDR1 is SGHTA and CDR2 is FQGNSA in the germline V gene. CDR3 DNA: TGTGCCAGCAGCTTAGATGGTGCTTCACATGGCTACACCTTC. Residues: CASSLDGASHGYTF. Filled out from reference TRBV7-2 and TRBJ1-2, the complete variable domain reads GAGVSQSPSNKVTEKGKDVELRCDPISGHTALYWYRQSLGQGLEFLIYFQGNSAPDKSGLPSDRFSAERTGGSVSTLTIQRTQQEDSAVYLCASSLDGASHGYTFGSGTRLTVV.

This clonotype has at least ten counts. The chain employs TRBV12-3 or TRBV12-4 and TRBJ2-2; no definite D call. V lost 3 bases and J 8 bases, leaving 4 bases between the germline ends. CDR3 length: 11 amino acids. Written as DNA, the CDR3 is TGTGCCAGCAGTTTCGGAGGGGAGCTGTTTTTT. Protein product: CASSFGGELFF.

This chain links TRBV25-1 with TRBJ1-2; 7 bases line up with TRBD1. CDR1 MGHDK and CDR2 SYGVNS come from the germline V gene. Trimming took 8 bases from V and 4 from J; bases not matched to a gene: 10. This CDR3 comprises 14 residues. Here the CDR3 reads CASRNSGQPYGYTF. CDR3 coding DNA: TGTGCCAGCCGTAACTCGGGACAGCCCTATGGCTACACCTTC.

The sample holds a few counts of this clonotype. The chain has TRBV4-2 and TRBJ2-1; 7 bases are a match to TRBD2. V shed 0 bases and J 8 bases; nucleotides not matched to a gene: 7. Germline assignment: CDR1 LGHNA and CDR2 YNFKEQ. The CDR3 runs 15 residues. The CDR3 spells CASSQDLTGRYEQFF. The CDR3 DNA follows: TGTGCCAGCAGCCAAGATCTGACCGGGAGGTATGAGCAGTTCTTC.

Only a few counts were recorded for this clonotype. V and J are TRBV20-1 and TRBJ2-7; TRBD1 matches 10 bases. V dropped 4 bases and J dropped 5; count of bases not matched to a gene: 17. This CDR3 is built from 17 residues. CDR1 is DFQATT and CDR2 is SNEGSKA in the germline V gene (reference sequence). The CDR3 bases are TGCAGTGCTACCCTCCCGAGGGGACAGGGGTATAAGGACGAGCAGTACGTC. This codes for CSATLPRGQGYKDEQYV.

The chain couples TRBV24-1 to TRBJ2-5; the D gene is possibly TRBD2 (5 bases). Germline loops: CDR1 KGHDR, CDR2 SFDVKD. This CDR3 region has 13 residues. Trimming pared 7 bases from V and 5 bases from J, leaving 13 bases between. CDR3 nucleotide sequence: TGTGCCACCAGAAAGACTATCCGGGAGACCCAGTACTTC. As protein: CATRKTIRETQYF.